The entry below gives a single T cell receptor beta chain sequence along with its context. The antigen remains unidentified. This sample's time point: blood 4 weeks post-SBRT, at nephrectomy. Treatment reported: 15 Gy SBRT to primary tumor, nephrectomy 4 weeks later. Nephrectomy followed 15 Gy stereotactic body radiation by 4 weeks. The data are from a study of radiation and T cells in renal cell carcinoma. Germline loops: CDR1 DFQATT, CDR2 SNEGSKA (reference sequence). With 3 bases removed from V and 7 bases from J, the gap between germline ends came to 3 bases. This CDR3 is 9 amino acids long. Overall study results and limits: Without pretreatment biopsies, baseline tumor clonotype presence was undetermined. From baseline, blood top tumor clonotypes peaked at 2 weeks post-radiation.

The data were produced by immunoSEQ multiplex PCR, yet TCRdb's version contains in-frame clones alone and is incomplete. The sample shows around 100,000 clones, around 80% of them seen only once. This receptor was obtained from a man in his 60s with renal cell carcinoma. The chain joins TRBV20-1 to TRBJ1-2; the D is unclear. This sample comprised blood, obtained from a patient whose treatment included radiotherapy and nephrectomy. In DNA, the CDR3 is TGCAGTGCTAGTTCTGGCTACACCTTC. This sequence encodes CSASSGYTF.